The present T cell receptor beta chain was sequenced within a study of T cell changes during pregnancy in multiple sclerosis. The V gene end was trimmed by 0 bases and the J gene end by 7 bases; junction bases not matched to a gene: 7. The CDR3 has 16 residues. Germline V gives CDR1 SGHNT, CDR2 YYREEE (reference sequence). Using immunoSEQ multiplex PCR, the repertoire was profiled, and TCRdb retains in-frame clones only, with some absent. The data show fewer than 50,000 clones, around 90% seen once. The V and J genes are TRBV5-4 and TRBJ1-2; TRBD1 matches 12 bases. The TCR comes from a female donor with multiple sclerosis, enrolled in a pregnancy study. Sample: CD8+ T cells from peripheral blood mononuclear cells, taken in the third trimester of pregnancy. The chain's CDR3 is CASSLDPGTGGAGYTF. CDR3 DNA: TGTGCCAGCAGCTTGGATCCCGGGACAGGGGGCGCTGGCTACACCTTC.